Listed below are T cell receptor beta chains from one sample, sequenced in a study of blood T cell repertoires in COVID-19. TCRdb's table, derived via immunoSEQ multiplex PCR, lists solely in-frame clones and lacks some. The profile shows approximately 98,000 clones, 70% to 85% of them singletons. Sequencing used peripheral blood. Source of these receptors: a woman between 35 and 50 years old with acute or convalescent COVID-19. The CDR3 runs from the conserved cysteine through the conserved F or W. The D gene is left open where the match is weak. Size is omitted from some rows. Given values are once, few, many or a class for expanded clones.

abundance: -; d_gene: TRBD2; v_gene: TRBV5-4; j_gene: TRBJ2-7; CDR3nt: TGTGCCAGCAGCTTCCCCGGGGGGAACGAGCAGTACTTC; CDR3aa: CASSFPGGNEQYF
abundance: -; d_gene: TRBD2; v_gene: TRBV5-5; j_gene: TRBJ2-5; CDR3nt: TGTGCCAGCAGCTTTGGACTAGCGGGGGCCTCCCAGTACTTC; CDR3aa: CASSFGLAGASQYF
abundance: few; d_gene: -; v_gene: TRBV7-2; j_gene: TRBJ1-4; CDR3nt: TGTGCCAGCAGCTTATCCGCAGGGGATTTGGGTGAAAAACTGTTTTTT; CDR3aa: CASSLSAGDLGEKLFF
abundance: -; d_gene: TRBD2; v_gene: TRBV7-2; j_gene: TRBJ2-1; CDR3nt: TGTGCCAGCAGCGCACTAGCGGGAATGTACAATGAGCAGTTCTTC; CDR3aa: CASSALAGMYNEQFF
abundance: -; d_gene: -; v_gene: TRBV28; j_gene: TRBJ2-4; CDR3nt: TGTGCCAGCAGTTTATTGCAGGGAGGCATTCAGTACTTC; CDR3aa: CASSLLQGGIQYF
abundance: -; d_gene: TRBD1; v_gene: TRBV28; j_gene: TRBJ1-1; CDR3nt: TGTGCCAGCACCCCAGGGGGCACGGACACTGAAGCTTTCTTT; CDR3aa: CASTPGGTDTEAFF
abundance: -; d_gene: TRBD1; v_gene: TRBV7-9; j_gene: TRBJ1-2; CDR3nt: TGTGCCAGCAGCCAAGGGGGCGTGCGGGACACCTTC; CDR3aa: CASSQGGVRDTF
abundance: -; d_gene: -; v_gene: TRBV7-2; j_gene: TRBJ1-6; CDR3nt: TGTGCCAGCAGCTTAATTGCGACAAGGTCACCGCCCTCACCCCTCCACTTT; CDR3aa: CASSLIATRSPPSPLHF
abundance: -; d_gene: TRBD1; v_gene: TRBV7-9; j_gene: TRBJ1-1; CDR3nt: TGTGCCAGCAGCTCCCCACGGGGCGACAGGGGTAGAACTGAAGCTTTCTTT; CDR3aa: CASSSPRGDRGRTEAFF
abundance: -; d_gene: -; v_gene: TRBV19; j_gene: TRBJ1-4; CDR3nt: TGTGCCAGTAGTGAAGGGGATCAAGGTGAAAAACTGTTTTTT; CDR3aa: CASSEGDQGEKLFF
abundance: -; d_gene: -; v_gene: TRBV13; j_gene: TRBJ1-1; CDR3nt: TGTGCCAGCAGCTCCCCTGGGGGGGGCGCGGGGAACACTGAAGCTTTCTTT; CDR3aa: CASSSPGGGAGNTEAFF
abundance: -; d_gene: TRBD1; v_gene: TRBV6-5; j_gene: TRBJ1-5; CDR3nt: TGTGCCAGCAGGAGGACAGGGAACAGTCAGCCCCAGCATTTT; CDR3aa: CASRRTGNSQPQHF
abundance: -; d_gene: TRBD1; v_gene: TRBV5-1; j_gene: TRBJ2-1; CDR3nt: TGCGCCAGCAGCACAGGGACAGGGGTCTACAATGAGCAGTTCTTC; CDR3aa: CASSTGTGVYNEQFF
abundance: -; d_gene: -; v_gene: TRBV9; j_gene: TRBJ2-1; CDR3nt: TGTGCCAGCAGCTCGGAGGGGACAGCCCCACCCAATGAGCAGTTCTTC; CDR3aa: CASSSEGTAPPNEQFF
abundance: -; d_gene: -; v_gene: TRBV4-1; j_gene: TRBJ1-1; CDR3nt: TGCGCCAGCAGCCAAGAATGGCATGCAGGTGAAGCTTTCTTT; CDR3aa: CASSQEWHAGEAFF
abundance: -; d_gene: -; v_gene: TRBV6-5; j_gene: TRBJ1-5; CDR3nt: TGTGCCAGCAGACCCGGGACACCTAATCAGCCCCAGCATTTT; CDR3aa: CASRPGTPNQPQHF
abundance: once; d_gene: -; v_gene: TRBV5-8; j_gene: TRBJ1-5; CDR3nt: TGTGCCAGCCAGGGACTCAATCAGCCCCAGCATTTT; CDR3aa: CASQGLNQPQHF
abundance: -; d_gene: TRBD1; v_gene: TRBV11-2; j_gene: TRBJ1-3; CDR3nt: TGTGCCAGCAGCCGCCGGACAGGGATGGACGGAAACACCATATATTTT; CDR3aa: CASSRRTGMDGNTIYF
abundance: -; d_gene: TRBD1; v_gene: TRBV6-1; j_gene: TRBJ2-5; CDR3nt: TGTGCCAGCAGTGAGACAGGGGGTAGGGAGACCCAGTACTTC; CDR3aa: CASSETGGRETQYF
abundance: -; d_gene: TRBD2; v_gene: TRBV19; j_gene: TRBJ2-3; CDR3nt: TGTGCCAGTACCCCAGGACTAGCGGGGGGAGATACGCAGTATTTT; CDR3aa: CASTPGLAGGDTQYF
abundance: -; d_gene: -; v_gene: TRBV12-3/TRBV12-4; j_gene: TRBJ2-5; CDR3nt: TGTGCCAGCAGTTTGTTTCGAGAGACCCAGTACTTC; CDR3aa: CASSLFRETQYF
abundance: few; d_gene: TRBD1; v_gene: TRBV11-2; j_gene: TRBJ2-7; CDR3nt: TGTGCCAGCAGCCACGGGACAGCGCAGACCTACGAGCAGTACTTC; CDR3aa: CASSHGTAQTYEQYF
abundance: few; d_gene: -; v_gene: TRBV7-3; j_gene: TRBJ2-2; CDR3nt: TGTGCCAGCAGCCCTCAGGGGGGCGGCACCGGGGAGCTGTTTTTT; CDR3aa: CASSPQGGGTGELFF
abundance: -; d_gene: -; v_gene: TRBV19; j_gene: TRBJ2-3; CDR3nt: TGTGCCAGTAGTATAGCGGGCTGGCGGGCGGGTACGCAGTATTTT; CDR3aa: CASSIAGWRAGTQYF
abundance: -; d_gene: TRBD2; v_gene: TRBV5-4; j_gene: TRBJ2-3; CDR3nt: TGTGCCAGCAGCATGCGGGGGGAGCTCACAGATACGCAGTATTTT; CDR3aa: CASSMRGELTDTQYF
abundance: -; d_gene: TRBD1; v_gene: TRBV10-1; j_gene: TRBJ2-7; CDR3nt: TGCGCCAGCAGTGAAGTATGGGGGACAGGCAGCGAGCAGTACTTC; CDR3aa: CASSEVWGTGSEQYF
abundance: -; d_gene: -; v_gene: TRBV18; j_gene: TRBJ1-1; CDR3nt: TGTGCCAGCTCAGTCCAGGGTACGGGCATGAACACTGAAGCTTTCTTT; CDR3aa: CASSVQGTGMNTEAFF
abundance: medium-sized; d_gene: -; v_gene: TRBV6-6; j_gene: TRBJ1-6; CDR3nt: TGTGCCAGCAGTAACTCCGGGACTGCGAATTCACCCCTCCACTTT; CDR3aa: CASSNSGTANSPLHF
abundance: -; d_gene: -; v_gene: TRBV28; j_gene: TRBJ2-4; CDR3nt: TGTGCCAGCAATGGGGGCGCAGCCAAAAACATTCAGTACTTC; CDR3aa: CASNGGAAKNIQYF
abundance: few; d_gene: TRBD2; v_gene: TRBV7-2; j_gene: TRBJ2-5; CDR3nt: TGTGCCAGCAGCTTCCAAGCGGGGCAAGAGACCCAGTACTTC; CDR3aa: CASSFQAGQETQYF
abundance: -; d_gene: TRBD1; v_gene: TRBV11-2; j_gene: TRBJ2-7; CDR3nt: TGTGCCAGCAGCTCTTTGGGGGACAGGGGGCCTCTCGAGCAGTACTTC; CDR3aa: CASSSLGDRGPLEQYF
abundance: many; d_gene: -; v_gene: TRBV3-1/TRBV3-2; j_gene: TRBJ1-5; CDR3nt: TGTGCCAGCAGCCCCCAGGGCAATCAGCCCCAGCATTTT; CDR3aa: CASSPQGNQPQHF
abundance: few; d_gene: -; v_gene: TRBV7-2; j_gene: TRBJ2-2; CDR3nt: TGTGCCAGCAGCTTAACTAGGGATACCGGGGAGCTGTTTTTT; CDR3aa: CASSLTRDTGELFF
abundance: -; d_gene: -; v_gene: TRBV6-5; j_gene: TRBJ1-1; CDR3nt: TGTGCCAGCAGTTTCTCCCCTCGTCAGGGCACTGAAGCTTTCTTT; CDR3aa: CASSFSPRQGTEAFF
abundance: -; d_gene: TRBD2; v_gene: TRBV7-7; j_gene: TRBJ2-5; CDR3nt: TGTGCCAGCAGCTTAGGCGGGGGAGGGTCTACCCTGCAAGAGACCCAGTACTTC; CDR3aa: CASSLGGGGSTLQETQYF
abundance: -; d_gene: -; v_gene: TRBV5-6; j_gene: TRBJ1-1; CDR3nt: TGTGCCAGCAGCTCTGACAGGCGTGAAGCTTTCTTT; CDR3aa: CASSSDRREAFF
abundance: -; d_gene: -; v_gene: TRBV28; j_gene: TRBJ1-2; CDR3nt: TGTGCCAGCAGAACAACCCGCTCTGGGAGCTATGGCTACACCTTC; CDR3aa: CASRTTRSGSYGYTF
abundance: once; d_gene: TRBD2; v_gene: TRBV2; j_gene: TRBJ2-1; CDR3nt: TGTGCCAGCACAGGACTAGCGGGGGGGTACAATGAGCAGTTCTTC; CDR3aa: CASTGLAGGYNEQFF
abundance: -; d_gene: -; v_gene: TRBV30; j_gene: TRBJ2-2; CDR3nt: TGTGCCTGGACCCGACTAGTACCCGGGGAGCTGTTTTTT; CDR3aa: CAWTRLVPGELFF
abundance: -; d_gene: TRBD1; v_gene: TRBV7-2; j_gene: TRBJ2-7; CDR3nt: TGTGCCAGCAGCCACGGGGACAGAATCTACGAGCAGTACTTC; CDR3aa: CASSHGDRIYEQYF
abundance: -; d_gene: TRBD1; v_gene: TRBV5-1; j_gene: TRBJ2-7; CDR3nt: TGCGCCAGCAGCTCCGGGACAGGGGGGGTCTACGAGCAGTACTTC; CDR3aa: CASSSGTGGVYEQYF
abundance: -; d_gene: -; v_gene: TRBV2; j_gene: TRBJ1-2; CDR3nt: TGTGCCAGCAGTCAAGAGGGGAAGGGCGCCTATGGCTACACCTTC; CDR3aa: CASSQEGKGAYGYTF
abundance: -; d_gene: TRBD2; v_gene: TRBV7-8; j_gene: TRBJ2-3; CDR3nt: TGTGCCAGCAGACGCCCGGGACTAGCGGGGGGGCAGAGCACAGATACGCAGTATTTT; CDR3aa: CASRRPGLAGGQSTDTQYF
abundance: few; d_gene: TRBD2; v_gene: TRBV5-5; j_gene: TRBJ2-3; CDR3nt: TGTGCCAGCAGCATAGGACTAGAACTCACAGATACGCAGTATTTT; CDR3aa: CASSIGLELTDTQYF
abundance: -; d_gene: -; v_gene: TRBV2; j_gene: TRBJ2-5; CDR3nt: TGTGCCAGCAGTCCGGACAGCGGCCAAGAGACCCAGTACTTC; CDR3aa: CASSPDSGQETQYF
abundance: -; d_gene: TRBD1; v_gene: TRBV7-8; j_gene: TRBJ2-5; CDR3nt: TGTGCCAGCAGCGACCGGGACAGGCCTAATCGGGAGACCCAGTACTTC; CDR3aa: CASSDRDRPNRETQYF
abundance: few; d_gene: -; v_gene: TRBV9; j_gene: TRBJ2-5; CDR3nt: TGTGCCAGCAGCGCGCAAGAGACCCAGTACTTC; CDR3aa: CASSAQETQYF
abundance: once; d_gene: -; v_gene: TRBV14; j_gene: TRBJ1-4; CDR3nt: TGTGCCAGCAGTCGGAGGACAACTAATGAAAAACTGTTTTTT; CDR3aa: CASSRRTTNEKLFF
abundance: -; d_gene: TRBD1; v_gene: TRBV6-6; j_gene: TRBJ2-3; CDR3nt: TGTGCCAGCAGTTACTCGGGACAGGGGGCAGATACGCAGTATTTT; CDR3aa: CASSYSGQGADTQYF
abundance: -; d_gene: -; v_gene: TRBV3-1/TRBV3-2; j_gene: TRBJ1-1; CDR3nt: TGTGCCAGCAGCCAAGACAGGGAAGCTTTCTTT; CDR3aa: CASSQDREAFF
abundance: once; d_gene: TRBD1; v_gene: TRBV19; j_gene: TRBJ1-2; CDR3nt: TGTGCCAGTAACGCAAGGGGGCTTGGCTACACCTTC; CDR3aa: CASNARGLGYTF
abundance: -; d_gene: TRBD1; v_gene: TRBV5-1; j_gene: TRBJ1-1; CDR3nt: TGCGCCAGCAGGTCTACCGGGACAGGGGGCACTGAAGCTTTCTTT; CDR3aa: CASRSTGTGGTEAFF
abundance: once; d_gene: TRBD1; v_gene: TRBV10-2; j_gene: TRBJ1-6; CDR3nt: TGCGCCAGCAGACAGGGGGAGGAGTCACCCCTCCACTTT; CDR3aa: CASRQGEESPLHF
abundance: few; d_gene: -; v_gene: TRBV5-1; j_gene: TRBJ2-5; CDR3nt: TGCGCCAGCAGCGAGGGGGCGGGACAAGAGACCCAGTACTTC; CDR3aa: CASSEGAGQETQYF
abundance: -; d_gene: TRBD2; v_gene: TRBV14; j_gene: TRBJ2-3; CDR3nt: TGTGCCAGCAGCCAGGGACATTTACTAGCGGGAGATACGCAGTATTTT; CDR3aa: CASSQGHLLAGDTQYF
abundance: -; d_gene: -; v_gene: TRBV7-2; j_gene: TRBJ1-3; CDR3nt: TGTGCCAGCAGCTTAGGGGGCCTGAGAAACACCATATATTTT; CDR3aa: CASSLGGLRNTIYF
abundance: -; d_gene: TRBD1; v_gene: TRBV14; j_gene: TRBJ2-1; CDR3nt: TGTGCCAGCAGCCAAGATAGGACAGGTGGCTACAATGAGCAGTTCTTC; CDR3aa: CASSQDRTGGYNEQFF
abundance: -; d_gene: -; v_gene: TRBV9; j_gene: TRBJ1-2; CDR3nt: TGTGCCAGCAGCTCCACTCAGGGCAGTAGCTATGGCTACACCTTC; CDR3aa: CASSSTQGSSYGYTF
abundance: -; d_gene: -; v_gene: TRBV2; j_gene: TRBJ1-6; CDR3nt: TGTGCCACCCTGACCGGGAGAAATTCACCCCTCCACTTT; CDR3aa: CATLTGRNSPLHF
abundance: -; d_gene: TRBD1; v_gene: TRBV7-9; j_gene: TRBJ1-2; CDR3nt: TGTGCCAGCACCCGGACAGGCGCCCTTAACTATGGCTACACCTTC; CDR3aa: CASTRTGALNYGYTF